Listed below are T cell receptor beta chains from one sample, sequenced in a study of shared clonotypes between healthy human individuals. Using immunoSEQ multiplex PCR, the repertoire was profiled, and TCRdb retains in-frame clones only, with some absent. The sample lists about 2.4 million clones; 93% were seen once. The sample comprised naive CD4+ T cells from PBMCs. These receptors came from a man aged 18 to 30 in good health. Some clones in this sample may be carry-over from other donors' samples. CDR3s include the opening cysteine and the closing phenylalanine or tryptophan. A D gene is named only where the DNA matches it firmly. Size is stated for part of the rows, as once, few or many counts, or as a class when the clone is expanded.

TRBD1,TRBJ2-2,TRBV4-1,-,CASSQYLRQGAYTGELFF,TGCGCCAGCAGCCAATACCTACGCCAGGGGGCTTACACCGGGGAGCTGTTTTTT
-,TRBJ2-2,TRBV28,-,CASSKTGLAHPTNTGELFF,TGTGCCAGCAGCAAGACGGGGCTAGCTCACCCCACGAACACCGGGGAGCTGTTTTTT
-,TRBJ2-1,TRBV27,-,CASSLRIPNEQFF,TGTGCCAGCAGTTTACGGATTCCCAATGAGCAGTTCTTC
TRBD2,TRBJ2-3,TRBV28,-,CASSLGLADGRTQYF,TGTGCCAGCAGTTTGGGACTAGCGGACGGCCGGACGCAGTATTTT
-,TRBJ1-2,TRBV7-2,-,CASTSGIYGYTF,TGTGCCAGCACGAGCGGGATCTATGGCTACACCTTC
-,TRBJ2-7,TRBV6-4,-,CASSDSRRGSSPPRLYEQYF,TGTGCCAGCAGTGACTCAAGACGCGGCAGCTCCCCGCCGCGGCTTTACGAGCAGTACTTC
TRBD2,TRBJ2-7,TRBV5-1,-,CASSLGGLAGGLPSEQYF,TGCGCCAGCAGCTTGGGGGGACTAGCGGGAGGCCTACCCTCGGAGCAGTACTTC
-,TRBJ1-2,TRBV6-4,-,CASSDGGDGYTF,TGTGCCAGCAGTGACGGGGGCGATGGCTACACCTTC
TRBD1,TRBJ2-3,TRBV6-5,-,CASSRTGSTDTQYF,TGTGCCAGCAGCCGGACAGGGAGCACAGATACGCAGTATTTT
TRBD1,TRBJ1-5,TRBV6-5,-,CASSKQGGNQPQHF,TGTGCCAGCAGCAAACAGGGGGGCAATCAGCCCCAGCATTTT
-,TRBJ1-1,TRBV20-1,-,CSGGGNTEAFF,TGCAGTGGCGGGGGGAACACTGAAGCTTTCTTT
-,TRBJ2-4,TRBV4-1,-,CASSQGPPGTPLAKNIQYF,TGCGCCAGCAGCCAAGGTCCACCCGGGACACCTCTAGCCAAAAACATTCAGTACTTC
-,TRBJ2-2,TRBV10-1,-,CASSVGYTGELFF,TGCGCCAGCAGTGTCGGGTACACCGGGGAGCTGTTTTTT
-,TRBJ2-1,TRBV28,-,CASSIADSSSYNEQFF,TGTGCCAGCAGCATAGCGGACTCTAGCTCCTACAATGAGCAGTTCTTC
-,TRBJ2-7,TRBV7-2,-,CASSFGAPYEQYF,TGTGCCAGCAGCTTCGGGGCGCCCTACGAGCAGTACTTC
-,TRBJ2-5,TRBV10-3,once,CAISGGARISETQYF,TGTGCCATCAGTGGGGGGGCTCGGATATCGGAGACCCAGTACTTC
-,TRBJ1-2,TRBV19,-,CASSTAYYGYTF,TGTGCCAGTAGTACAGCTTACTATGGCTACACCTTC
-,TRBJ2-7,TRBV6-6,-,CASSYTTASYEQYF,TGTGCCAGCAGTTACACGACAGCCTCCTACGAGCAGTACTTC
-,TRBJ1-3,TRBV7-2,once,CASRPDYSGGTIYF,TGTGCCAGCAGACCCGACTACTCTGGAGGCACCATATATTTT
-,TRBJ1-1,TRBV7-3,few,CASSLHRASSTYTEAFF,TGTGCCAGCAGCCTACACAGGGCCTCTTCGACTTACACTGAAGCTTTCTTT
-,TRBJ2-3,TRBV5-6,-,CASSLTSGTQYF,TGTGCCAGCAGCTTGACTTCCGGGACGCAGTATTTT
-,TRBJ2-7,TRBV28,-,CASSLPTRGEQYF,TGTGCCAGCAGTTTGCCAACTCGGGGAGAGCAGTACTTC
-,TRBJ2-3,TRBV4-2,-,CASSDGGLGDTQYF,TGTGCCAGCAGCGATGGGGGACTGGGGGATACGCAGTATTTT
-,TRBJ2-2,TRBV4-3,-,CASSRVFASTYTGELFF,TGCGCCAGCAGCCGGGTTTTCGCTAGCACCTACACCGGGGAGCTGTTTTTT
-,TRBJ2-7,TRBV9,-,CASSVDEDQKQYF,TGTGCCAGCAGCGTAGACGAGGATCAGAAGCAGTACTTC